These 25 T cell receptor beta chains came from one sample sequenced in a study of blood T cells in healthy people across ages. Sample-barcoded 5' priming and a J-beta primer mix drove a second PCR of roughly 6 to 12 cycles. TCRdb re-called the 5' RACE reads through MiXCR, storing one row per CDR3 protein. Of 1.5 million to 2 million distinct CDR3 sequences in the sample, around half were seen once. Sequencing was done on a sample of blood. Source of these receptors: a woman aged 40 to 49 in good health.

The J gene is TRBJ2-5, the V gene TRBV7-8; possible D gene TRBD2, 5 bases. CDR1 and CDR2 from the germline V gene are SGHVS and FQNEAQ. The CDR3 extends over 18 amino acids. Trimming left V 2 bases short and J 1 base short, with 20 bases between. CDR3 sequence: CASSLPLRVPNLQETQYF. CDR3 DNA: TGTGCCAGCAGCTTACCATTGCGGGTGCCCAACCTCCAAGAGACCCAGTACTTC.

This clonotype was counted once. Its ends do not fully match the called genes, so a read error is possible. The V call is TRBV6-2 or TRBV6-3, the J call TRBJ2-6; D is unresolved. Germline lookup yields CDR1 MNHEY and CDR2 SVGEGT. This CDR3 contains 20 residues. The chain's CDR3 is CACSYSNPGRTGIGANVLTF. The CDR3 nucleotides read TGTGCCTGCAGTTACTCGAATCCCGGACGGACCGGAATCGGGGCCAACGTCCTGACTTTC.

The gene calls are TRBV12-3 or TRBV12-4 and TRBJ1-2, with D possibly TRBD1 on 5 matching bases. Trimming left V 1 base short and J 7 bases short, with 13 bases between. This CDR3 region has 14 residues. Here the CDR3 reads CASSLDARVRGYTF. The CDR3 DNA sequence: TGTGCCAGCAGTTTAGACGCCAGGGTGCGTGGCTACACCTTC.

This chain connects TRBV3-1 to TRBJ2-3; D unresolved. This CDR3 comprises 14 residues. CDR1 and CDR2 from the germline V gene are LGHDT and YNNKEL (reference sequence). Trimming took 4 bases from V and 4 from J, leaving 12 bases between them. CDR3 sequence: CASSRDMLSDTQYF. The CDR3 nucleotides read TGTGCCAGCAGCCGAGATATGCTATCAGATACGCAGTATTTT.

This chain connects TRBV20-1 to TRBJ1-4; D is unresolved. The CDR3 runs 15 residues. V lost 3 bases and J 4 bases, leaving 15 bases between the germline ends. Germline lookup yields CDR1 DFQATT and CDR2 SNEGSKA (reference sequence). CDR3 sequence reads: CSASESSRGNEKLFF. CDR3 coding DNA: TGCAGTGCTAGCGAATCTTCCCGGGGTAATGAAAAACTGTTTTTT.

This clonotype came up a few times. The genes are TRBV6-2 or TRBV6-3 and TRBJ2-6; TRBD1 matches at 8 bases. Germline V gives CDR1 MNHEY, CDR2 SVGEGT. The CDR3 is made up of 18 amino acids. V shed 7 bases and J 0 bases; nucleotides not matched to a gene: 11. The CDR3 DNA is TGTGCCAGCACCCAGGGGACAGGAAAATACTCTGGGGCCAACGTCCTGACTTTC. The encoded protein is CASTQGTGKYSGANVLTF.

The chain is built from TRBV7-9 and TRBJ1-2, with D perhaps matching TRBD1 (5 bases). Between the trimmed V and J ends, which lost 7 bases and 4 bases, there was a span of 10 bases. Germline V lookup: CDR1 SEHNR, CDR2 FQNEAQ (reference sequence). CDR3 length: 12 amino acids. DNA for the CDR3: TGTGCCAGCATGCAGGGAAGCTATGGCTACACCTTC. It encodes CASMQGSYGYTF.

A few counts support this clonotype. V and J are TRBV6-6 and TRBJ2-7, with D perhaps matching TRBD1 or TRBD2 (6 bases each). V lost 0 bases and J lost 2, with 14 bases in between. The germline V gene encodes CDR1 MNHNY and CDR2 SVGAGI (reference sequence). The CDR3 runs 16 residues. The CDR3 bases are TGTGCCAGCAGTTACTCCGGGGGCGCCGGGACCTACGAGCAGTACTTC. Translation: CASSYSGGAGTYEQYF.

To note about this clonotype: The junction and the germline gene differ at one end; a read error may be behind it. The J gene is TRBJ2-3, the V gene TRBV12-3 or TRBV12-4, with D maybe TRBD1 (5 bases). This CDR3 is built from 14 residues. CDR3 in DNA: TGTGCCGGCAGTTTAGCCAGGGACACAGATACGCAGTATTTT. Amino acid sequence: CAGSLARDTDTQYF.

The chain is built from TRBV4-2 and TRBJ1-2, with 7 bases lining up with TRBD1. V trimming: 0 bases; J trimming: 1 base; junction bases outside the gene matches: 2. Germline V gene data show CDR1 as LGHNA and CDR2 as YNFKEQ. This CDR3 has 15 amino acids. This CDR3 is CASSQENRGNYGYTF. The CDR3 region has the DNA TGTGCCAGCAGCCAAGAAAACAGGGGTAACTATGGCTACACCTTC.

The chain is built from TRBV3-1 and TRBJ2-5; D uncertain. The last part of the DNA fits TRBJ2-7 better; the J call may be wrong. The CDR3 sequence is 14 residues long. Germline loops: CDR1 LGHDT, CDR2 YNNKEL (reference sequence). The CDR3 bases are TGTGCCAGCAGCCAAACGCCGAGCTGGGACGAGCAGTACTTC. It codes for CASSQTPSWDEQYF.

The chain employs TRBV9 and TRBJ2-1; perhaps D is TRBD1 or TRBD2 (5 bases each). CDR3 length: 15 residues. The germline V gene has CDR1 SGDLS and CDR2 YYNGEE. V was pared by 2 bases and J by 4 bases, with 13 bases between. The CDR3 coding sequence is TGTGCCAGCAGCGTTTCCGGGACGGTGTACAATGAGCAGTTCTTC. As protein: CASSVSGTVYNEQFF.

This clonotype was observed a few times. CDR3 coding DNA: TGTGCCAGCAGCTTATCGTCCGACAGTACATGGACCCAGTACTTC. Translating gives CASSLSSDSTWTQYF. V usage is TRBV7-2 and J usage is TRBJ2-5; TRBD1 might be the D (5 bases). Trimming removed 2 bases at V and 7 bases at J, with 17 bases between. The CDR3 covers 15 residues. Germline V gene sequence: CDR1 SGHTA, CDR2 FQGNSA. Variable domain in full (rest from reference TRBV7-2 and TRBJ2-5): GAGVSQSPSNKVTEKGKDVELRCDPISGHTALYWYRQSLGQGLEFLIYFQGNSAPDKSGLPSDRFSAERTGGSVSTLTIQRTQQEDSAVYLCASSLSSDSTWTQYFGPGTRLLVL.

The chain links TRBV4-1 to TRBJ1-5; D remains ambiguous. Trimming took off 0 bases at V and 6 bases at J, with 12 bases between the two ends. The V gene's germline CDR1 is MGHRA and CDR2 YSYEKL. This CDR3 region has 15 residues. The CDR3 coding sequence is TGCGCCAGCAGCCAAGATATCGTTGGACCTCAGCCCCAGCATTTT. This codes for CASSQDIVGPQPQHF.

The chain is built from TRBV6-1 and TRBJ1-6, with TRBD1 matching 7 bases. The germline V gene encodes CDR1 MNHNS and CDR2 SASEGT. V dropped 6 bases and J dropped 9; count of bases not matched to a gene: 5. CDR3 length equals 13 residues. The CDR3 DNA reads as TGTGCCAGCAGCCGACAGGGCGCTTCACCCCTCCACTTT. Amino acids: CASSRQGASPLHF.

This clonotype was detected ten times or more. The rearrangement uses TRBV4-2 and TRBJ2-3; no clear D gene. CDR1 is LGHNA, CDR2 YNFKEQ, per germline. This CDR3 region has 13 residues. Trimming stripped 0 bases from V and 2 bases from J, with 3 bases between. CDR3 sequence: CASSQELTDTQYF. In DNA, the CDR3 is TGTGCCAGCAGCCAAGAGCTCACAGATACGCAGTATTTT.

V is TRBV4-2 and J is TRBJ2-1, with 7 bases aligning to TRBD1. Germline-derived CDR1 and CDR2 are LGHNA and YNFKEQ. Germline trimming cut 0 bases from V and 5 bases from J; bases unmatched to any gene: 4. The CDR3 length is 15 residues. The CDR3 sequence is CASSQEGTVNNEQFF. The CDR3 DNA reads as TGTGCCAGCAGCCAAGAAGGGACAGTAAACAATGAGCAGTTCTTC.

The chain joins TRBV6-5 to TRBJ2-7; 9 positions match TRBD1. The V gene end was trimmed by 6 bases and the J gene end by 4 bases; junction bases not matched to a gene: 13. The CDR3 has 16 residues. Germline CDR1 reads MNHEY; CDR2 reads SVGAGI. For the CDR3, the DNA is TGTGCCAGCAGATCTCCCTGGGACAGGGCCCCTTACGAGCAGTACTTC. Its translation is CASRSPWDRAPYEQYF.

About this clonotype: Sequence at one end of the junction differs from germline and may be a read error. The J gene is TRBJ2-4, the V gene TRBV7-9; D ambiguous. The J call could be wrong; TRBJ2-5 is a better fit for the DNA end. Per the germline V gene, CDR1 is SEHNR and CDR2 is FQNEAQ (reference sequence). The CDR3 totals 11 residues. CDR3 sequence: CANSFSETQYF. CDR3 DNA sequence: TGTGCCAACAGCTTTTCAGAGACCCAGTACTTC.

This chain joins TRBV28 and TRBJ2-5; D call uncertain. Between the trimmed V and J ends, which lost 7 bases and 4 bases, there was a span of 16 bases. The CDR3 loop spans 14 amino acids. Germline CDR1 MDHEN, CDR2 SYDVKM. Here the CDR3 reads CASTREFSGETQYF. CDR3 in DNA: TGTGCCAGCACCCGAGAGTTTTCAGGAGAGACCCAGTACTTC.

This clonotype occurred a few times. The chain carries TRBV20-1 and TRBJ1-5; 9 bases are shared with TRBD1. There are 16 residues in the CDR3. Per germline, CDR1 DFQATT and CDR2 SNEGSKA (reference sequence). V trimming: 2 bases; J trimming: 1 base; junction bases outside the gene matches: 6. The CDR3 nucleotides are TGCAGTGCTAGAAAAGGACAGGGGCCAAGCAATCAGCCCCAGCATTTT. The encoded protein is CSARKGQGPSNQPQHF.

This sequence joins TRBV15 and TRBJ2-1, with TRBD2 identical over 7 bases. Germline V CDR1 and CDR2: LNHNV, YYDKDF (reference sequence). This CDR3 spans 17 amino acids. Losses at the gene ends were 3 bases for V and 5 bases for J; bases not matched to a gene: 13. This CDR3 reads CATSRSSSGVTNNEQFF. CDR3 bases: TGTGCCACCAGCAGGAGCTCGAGCGGGGTGACTAACAATGAGCAGTTCTTC.

The V call is TRBV7-2, the J call TRBJ2-3; no clear D. Germline V gene sequence: CDR1 SGHTA, CDR2 FQGNSA. This CDR3 region has 14 residues. Trimming shortened V by 5 bases and J by 2 bases, and 11 bases separated the two germline ends. CDR3 DNA sequence: TGTGCCAGCAGCCCTAGAGCTACCACAGATACGCAGTATTTT. It yields the protein CASSPRATTDTQYF.

The genes are TRBV4-2 and TRBJ1-2; 7 positions agree with TRBD1. The germline CDR1 and CDR2 sequences are LGHNA and YNFKEQ. This CDR3 has 17 residues. Trimming at V came to 0 bases and at J to 2 bases, leaving 9 bases not matched to a gene. CDR3 bases: TGTGCCAGCAGCCAAGATGACCTTGGACAGGCGAACTATGGCTACACCTTC. Amino acid sequence: CASSQDDLGQANYGYTF.

This clonotype appeared a few times. The rearrangement uses TRBV3-1 and TRBJ2-5; D gene uncertain. The CDR3 totals 13 residues. The V end was cut by 8 bases, the J end by 0 bases, with 10 bases between. The V gene's germline CDR1 is LGHDT and CDR2 YNNKEL (reference sequence). CDR3 bases: TGTGCCAGCTGTGATGTGGACCAAGAGACCCAGTACTTC. Protein product: CASCDVDQETQYF.